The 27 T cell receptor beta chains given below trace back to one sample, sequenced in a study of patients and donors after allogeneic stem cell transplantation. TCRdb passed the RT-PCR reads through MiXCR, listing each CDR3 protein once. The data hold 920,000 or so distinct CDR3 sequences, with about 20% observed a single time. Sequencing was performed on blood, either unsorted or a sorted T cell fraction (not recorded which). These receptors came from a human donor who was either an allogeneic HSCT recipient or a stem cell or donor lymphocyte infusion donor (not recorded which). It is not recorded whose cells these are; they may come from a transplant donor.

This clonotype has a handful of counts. The CDR3 loop reads CASGVTGGHYNEQFF. CDR3 DNA: TGTGCTAGTGGTGTAACGGGGGGTCATTACAATGAGCAGTTCTTC. The J gene is TRBJ2-1, the V gene TRBV12-5; TRBD2 matches 7 bases. The junction had 8 bases not matched to a gene; V was cut back by 5 bases and J by 4 bases. Germline lookup yields CDR1 LGHNT and CDR2 FRNRAP. This CDR3 has 15 residues. Full variable domain (remainder filled in from reference TRBV12-5 and TRBJ2-1): DARVTQTPRHKVTEMGQEVTMRCQPILGHNTVFWYRQTMMQGLELLAYFRNRAPLDDSGMPKDRFSAEMPDATLATLKIQPSEPRDSAVYFCASGVTGGHYNEQFFGPGTRLTVL.

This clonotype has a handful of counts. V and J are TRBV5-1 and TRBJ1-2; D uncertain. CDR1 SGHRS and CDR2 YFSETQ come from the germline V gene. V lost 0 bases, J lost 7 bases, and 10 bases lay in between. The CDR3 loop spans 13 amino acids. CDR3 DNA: TGCGCCAGCAGCTTGGCGGGGAGATCTGGCTACACCTTC. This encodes CASSLAGRSGYTF.

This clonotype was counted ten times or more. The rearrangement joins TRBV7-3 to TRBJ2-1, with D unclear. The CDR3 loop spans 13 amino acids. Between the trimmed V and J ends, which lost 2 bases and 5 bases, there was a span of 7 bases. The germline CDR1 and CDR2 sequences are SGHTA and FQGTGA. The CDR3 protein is CASSLAVNNEQFF. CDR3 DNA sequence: TGTGCCAGCAGCTTAGCAGTCAACAATGAGCAGTTCTTC.

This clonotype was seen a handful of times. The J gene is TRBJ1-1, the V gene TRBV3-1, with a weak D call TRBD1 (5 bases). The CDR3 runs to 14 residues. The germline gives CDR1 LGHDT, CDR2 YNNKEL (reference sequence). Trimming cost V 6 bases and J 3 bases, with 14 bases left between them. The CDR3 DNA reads TGTGCCAGCAGTTATTGGATGGGGGACACTGAAGCTTTCTTT. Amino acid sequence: CASSYWMGDTEAFF.

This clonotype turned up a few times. CDR3 nucleotides: TGTGCCAGCAGCCGGGACGGTGCAAATCAGCCCCAGCATTTT. Protein sequence: CASSRDGANQPQHF. This chain links TRBV5-6 with TRBJ1-5; D perhaps matches TRBD1 (5 bases). The germline V and J ends were trimmed by 4 bases and 4 bases, with 12 bases remaining between them. The germline CDR1 and CDR2 sequences are SGHDT and YYEEEE. The CDR3 sequence is 14 residues long.

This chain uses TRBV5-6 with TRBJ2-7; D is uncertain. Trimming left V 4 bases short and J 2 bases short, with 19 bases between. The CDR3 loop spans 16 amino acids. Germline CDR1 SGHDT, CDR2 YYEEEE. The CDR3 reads CASSPGHGSATYEQYF. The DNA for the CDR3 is TGTGCCAGCAGCCCTGGCCATGGATCCGCCACCTACGAGCAGTACTTC.

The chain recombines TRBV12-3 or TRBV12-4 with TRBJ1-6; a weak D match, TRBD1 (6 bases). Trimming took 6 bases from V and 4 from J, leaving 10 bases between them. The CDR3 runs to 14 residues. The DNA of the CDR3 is TGTGCCAGCAGCAAAGGGGGATATAATTCACCCCTCCACTTT. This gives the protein CASSKGGYNSPLHF.

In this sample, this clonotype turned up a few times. As DNA, the CDR3 is TGTGCCAGCAGCCCCGGGAGTAGCGGGGCGTCAGATACGCAGTATTTT. Translating gives CASSPGSSGASDTQYF. The chain uses TRBV5-5 and TRBJ2-3, with 8 bases aligning to TRBD2. The V segment lost 4 bases and the J segment 4 bases; nucleotides outside the gene matches: 11. This CDR3 contains 16 residues. CDR1 is SGHKS, CDR2 YYEKEE, per germline (reference sequence).

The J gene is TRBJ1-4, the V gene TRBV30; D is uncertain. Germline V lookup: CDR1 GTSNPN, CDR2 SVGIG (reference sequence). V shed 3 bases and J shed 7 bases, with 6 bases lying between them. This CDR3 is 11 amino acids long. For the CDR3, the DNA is TGTGCCTGGAGCACGGCTGAAAAACTGTTTTTT. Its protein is CAWSTAEKLFF.

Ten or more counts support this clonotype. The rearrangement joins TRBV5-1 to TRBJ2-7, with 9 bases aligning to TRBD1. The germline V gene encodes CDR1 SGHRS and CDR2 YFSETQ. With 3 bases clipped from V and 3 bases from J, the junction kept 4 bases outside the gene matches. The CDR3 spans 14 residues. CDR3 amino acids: CASSWGTGIYEQYF. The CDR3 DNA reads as TGCGCCAGCAGCTGGGGGACAGGGATCTACGAGCAGTACTTC.

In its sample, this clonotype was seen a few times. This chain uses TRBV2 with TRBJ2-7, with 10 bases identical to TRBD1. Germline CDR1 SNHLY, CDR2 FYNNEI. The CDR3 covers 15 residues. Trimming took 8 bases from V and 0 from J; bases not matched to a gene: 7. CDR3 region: CASALDRGNSYEQYF. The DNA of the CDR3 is TGTGCCAGCGCGCTGGACAGGGGGAACTCCTACGAGCAGTACTTC.

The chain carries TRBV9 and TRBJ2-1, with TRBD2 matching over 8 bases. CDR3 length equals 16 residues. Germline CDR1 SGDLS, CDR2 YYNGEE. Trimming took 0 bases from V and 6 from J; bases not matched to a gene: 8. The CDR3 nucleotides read TGTGCCAGCAGCGTAGGATCTAGCGGGTTTAGCAATGAGCAGTTCTTC. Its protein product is CASSVGSSGFSNEQFF.

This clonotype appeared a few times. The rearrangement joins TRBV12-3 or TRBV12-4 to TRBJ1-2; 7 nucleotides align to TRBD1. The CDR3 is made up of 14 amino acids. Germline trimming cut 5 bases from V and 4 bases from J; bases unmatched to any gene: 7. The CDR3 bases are TGTGCCAGCAGTCCGGACGGGACAGCCTATGGCTACACCTTC. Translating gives CASSPDGTAYGYTF.

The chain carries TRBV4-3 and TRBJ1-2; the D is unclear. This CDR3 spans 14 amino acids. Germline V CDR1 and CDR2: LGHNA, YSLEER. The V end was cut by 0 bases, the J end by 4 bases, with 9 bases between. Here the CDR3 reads CASSQDGSAYGYTF. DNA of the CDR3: TGCGCCAGCAGCCAAGATGGGTCCGCCTATGGCTACACCTTC.

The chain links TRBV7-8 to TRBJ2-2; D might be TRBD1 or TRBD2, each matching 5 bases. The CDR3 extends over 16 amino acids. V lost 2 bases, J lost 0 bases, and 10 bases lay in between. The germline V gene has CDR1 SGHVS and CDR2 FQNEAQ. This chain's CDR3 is CASSLRDVPNTGELFF. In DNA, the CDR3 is TGTGCCAGCAGCTTAAGGGACGTTCCGAACACCGGGGAGCTGTTTTTT. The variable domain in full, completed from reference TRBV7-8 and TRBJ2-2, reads GAGVSQSPRYKVAKRGQDVALRCDPISGHVSLFWYQQALGQGPEFLTYFQNEAQLDKSGLPSDRFFAERPEGSVSTLKIQRTQQEDSAVYLCASSLRDVPNTGELFFGEGSRLTVL.

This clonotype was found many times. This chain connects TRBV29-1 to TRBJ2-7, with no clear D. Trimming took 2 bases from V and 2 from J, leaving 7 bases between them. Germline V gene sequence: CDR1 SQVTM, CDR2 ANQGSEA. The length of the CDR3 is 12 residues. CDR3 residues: CSVEQATYEQYF. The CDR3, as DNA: TGCAGCGTTGAACAGGCAACCTACGAGCAGTACTTC.

The chain's CDR3 is CASSPRTRGDPYNEQFF. The CDR3 DNA sequence: TGTGCCAGCAGCCCCCGCACGCGGGGGGACCCCTACAATGAGCAGTTCTTC. The chain employs TRBV9 and TRBJ2-1, with 8 bases lining up with TRBD2. Germline CDR1 reads SGDLS; CDR2 reads YYNGEE. The V segment lost 4 bases and the J segment 2 bases; nucleotides outside the gene matches: 11. The CDR3 has 17 amino acids.

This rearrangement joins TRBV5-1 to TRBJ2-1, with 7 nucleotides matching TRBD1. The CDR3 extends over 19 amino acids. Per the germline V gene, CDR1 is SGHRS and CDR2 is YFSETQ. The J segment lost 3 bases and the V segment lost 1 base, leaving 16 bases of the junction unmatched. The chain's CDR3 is CASSLLRQGINSRYNEQFF. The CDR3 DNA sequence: TGCGCCAGCAGCTTGCTGAGACAGGGAATAAATTCCCGCTACAATGAGCAGTTCTTC.

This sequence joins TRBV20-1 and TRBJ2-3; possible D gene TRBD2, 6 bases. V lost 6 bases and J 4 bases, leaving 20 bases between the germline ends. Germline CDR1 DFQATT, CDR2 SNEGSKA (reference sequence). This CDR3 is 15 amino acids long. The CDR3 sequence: CSAPLAWGRADTQYF. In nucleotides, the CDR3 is TGCAGTGCGCCGCTAGCGTGGGGTCGGGCAGATACGCAGTATTTT.

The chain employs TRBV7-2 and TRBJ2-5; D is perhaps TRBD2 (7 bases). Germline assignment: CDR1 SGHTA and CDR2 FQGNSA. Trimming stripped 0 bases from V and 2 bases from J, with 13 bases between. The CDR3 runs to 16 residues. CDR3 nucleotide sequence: TGTGCCAGCAGCTTAGCAAGGGGGGGCTTTCAAGAGACCCAGTACTTC. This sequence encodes CASSLARGGFQETQYF.

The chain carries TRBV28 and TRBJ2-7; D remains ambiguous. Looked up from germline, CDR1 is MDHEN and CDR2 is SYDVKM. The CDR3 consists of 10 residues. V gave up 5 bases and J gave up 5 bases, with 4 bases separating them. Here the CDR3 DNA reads TGTGCCAGCAGTCTCCACGAGCAGTACTTC. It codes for CASSLHEQYF.

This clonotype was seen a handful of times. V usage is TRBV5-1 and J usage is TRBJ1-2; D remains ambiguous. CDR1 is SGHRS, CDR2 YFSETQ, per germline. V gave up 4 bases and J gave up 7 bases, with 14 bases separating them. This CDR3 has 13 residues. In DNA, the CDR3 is TGCGCCAGCAGCCCCCGTGCGTTGCCTGGCTACACCTTC. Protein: CASSPRALPGYTF. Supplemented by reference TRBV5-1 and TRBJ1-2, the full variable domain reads KAGVTQTPRYLIKTRGQQVTLSCSPISGHRSVSWYQQTPGQGLQFLFEYFSETQRNKGNFPGRFSGRQFSNSRSEMNVSTLELGDSALYLCASSPRALPGYTFGSGTRLTVV.

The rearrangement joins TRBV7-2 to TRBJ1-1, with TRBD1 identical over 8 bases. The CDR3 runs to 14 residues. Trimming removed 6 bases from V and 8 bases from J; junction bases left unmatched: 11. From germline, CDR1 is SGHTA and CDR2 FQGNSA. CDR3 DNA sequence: TGTGCCAGCAGGTTTGACCACCGGGACAGGGAAGCTTTCTTT. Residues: CASRFDHRDREAFF. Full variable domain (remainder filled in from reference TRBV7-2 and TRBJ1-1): GAGVSQSPSNKVTEKGKDVELRCDPISGHTALYWYRQSLGQGLEFLIYFQGNSAPDKSGLPSDRFSAERTGGSVSTLTIQRTQQEDSAVYLCASRFDHRDREAFFGQGTRLTVV.

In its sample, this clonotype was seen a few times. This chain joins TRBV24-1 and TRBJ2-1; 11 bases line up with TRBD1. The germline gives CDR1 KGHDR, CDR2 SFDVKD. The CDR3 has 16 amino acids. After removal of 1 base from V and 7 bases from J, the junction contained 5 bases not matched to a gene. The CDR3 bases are TGTGCCACCAGTGATTTCCGGGACAGGGGGTTGAATGAGCAGTTCTTC. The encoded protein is CATSDFRDRGLNEQFF.

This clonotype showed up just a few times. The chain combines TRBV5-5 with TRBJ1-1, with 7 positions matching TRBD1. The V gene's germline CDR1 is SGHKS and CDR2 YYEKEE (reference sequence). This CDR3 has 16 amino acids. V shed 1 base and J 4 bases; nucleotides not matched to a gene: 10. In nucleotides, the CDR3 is TGTGCCAGCAGCTTGTACCTGCCAGGGGGTAGCACTGAAGCTTTCTTT. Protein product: CASSLYLPGGSTEAFF.

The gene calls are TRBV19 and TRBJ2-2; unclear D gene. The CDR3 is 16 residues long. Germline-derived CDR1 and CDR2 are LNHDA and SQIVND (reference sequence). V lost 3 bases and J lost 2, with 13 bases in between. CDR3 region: CASSILGGSNTGELFF. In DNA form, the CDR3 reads TGTGCCAGTAGTATTCTCGGCGGAAGTAACACCGGGGAGCTGTTTTTT.

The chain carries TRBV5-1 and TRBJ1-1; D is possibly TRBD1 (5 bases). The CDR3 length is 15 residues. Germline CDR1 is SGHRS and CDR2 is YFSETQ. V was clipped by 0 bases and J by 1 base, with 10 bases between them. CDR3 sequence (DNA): TGCGCCAGCAGCTTGGACGGGGCCAGGAACACTGAAGCTTTCTTT. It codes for CASSLDGARNTEAFF.